A single sample gave rise to the 26 T cell receptor beta chains below, sequenced in a study of blood T cells in healthy people across ages. Primed by a sample-barcoded 5' primer and a J-beta primer mix, a second PCR proceeded for roughly 7 to 12 cycles. MiXCR, run by TCRdb on the 5' RACE reads, gives a single entry per CDR3 protein. The sample has approximately 940,000 distinct CDR3 sequences, 45% to 50% seen once. Sequencing was performed on blood. Source of these receptors: a young man in good health.

The table lists this clonotype with many counts. The chain has TRBV2 and TRBJ2-1; the match to TRBD2 covers 9 bases. Germline V gene sequence: CDR1 SNHLY, CDR2 FYNNEI. J lost 4 bases, V lost 3 bases, and 1 base had no gene match. The CDR3 runs to 14 residues. The chain's CDR3 is CASSELAGYNEQFF. In nucleotides, the CDR3 is TGTGCCAGCAGTGAGCTAGCGGGGTACAATGAGCAGTTCTTC.

This clonotype was counted a few times. One junction end does not reproduce the germline sequence, and a read error may be involved. The chain has TRBV7-7 and TRBJ2-6; no firm D call. Germline V gene data show CDR1 as SSHAT and CDR2 as FNYEAQ (reference sequence). This CDR3 has 15 amino acids. The CDR3 nucleotides are TGTGCTAGCAGCCCATCCGTCTCTGGGGCCAACGTCCTGACTTTC. Translating gives CASSPSVSGANVLTF.

V and J are TRBV7-2 and TRBJ2-7; D unclear. The CDR3 runs to 16 residues. Germline values: CDR1 SGHTA, CDR2 FQGNSA. Trimming took 2 bases from V and 3 from J, leaving 17 bases between them. The CDR3 DNA reads as TGTGCCAGCAGCTTAAGTATCCACCAAATCGACTACGAGCAGTACTTC. This translates into CASSLSIHQIDYEQYF.

The CDR3 is CASSNGGAGTGELFF. DNA for the CDR3: TGTGCCAGCAGCAACGGGGGGGCGGGCACCGGGGAGCTGTTTTTT. The V and J genes are TRBV28 and TRBJ2-2, with 8 bases matching TRBD2. V lost 6 bases, J lost 4 bases, and 7 bases stayed unmatched. CDR1 is MDHEN and CDR2 is SYDVKM in the germline V gene. There are 15 residues in the CDR3.

The chain links TRBV7-9 to TRBJ2-2; D remains unclear. CDR1 and CDR2 from the germline V gene are SEHNR and FQNEAQ (reference sequence). The CDR3 has 16 residues. V was cut by 5 bases and J by 0 bases, with 13 bases left in between. Written as DNA, the CDR3 is TGTGCCAGCAGCCCCCGTCGGAGTACGAACACCGGGGAGCTGTTTTTT. Translated: CASSPRRSTNTGELFF.

This clonotype appeared a single time. The chain carries TRBV5-8 and TRBJ2-1; TRBD2 might be the D (6 bases). V was cut by 4 bases and J by 4 bases, with 21 bases left in between. Germline CDR1 reads SGHTS; CDR2 reads YDEGEE. The CDR3 runs to 17 residues. CDR3 sequence reads: CASSPSLQWGVYNEQFF. The CDR3 bases are TGTGCCAGCAGCCCAAGTCTTCAGTGGGGGGTGTACAATGAGCAGTTCTTC.

V is TRBV2 and J is TRBJ2-1, with 11 bases fitting TRBD1. Germline CDR1 SNHLY, CDR2 FYNNEI. This CDR3 contains 14 residues. The V gene end was trimmed by 6 bases and the J gene end by 13 bases; junction bases not matched to a gene: 11. CDR3: CASRPGQGVRRQFF. DNA of the CDR3: TGTGCCAGCAGACCGGGACAGGGGGTCCGTCGCCAGTTCTTC.

This clonotype was seen a single time. V gene TRBV20-1 combines with J gene TRBJ1-5; tentatively, D is TRBD1 (5 bases). This CDR3 is built from 13 residues. Trimming stripped 8 bases from V and 2 bases from J, with 13 bases between. The V gene's germline CDR1 is DFQATT and CDR2 SNEGSKA (reference sequence). CDR3 DNA sequence: TGCAGTACCGGGGCCTTTGGCAATCAGCCCCAGCATTTT. Translating it yields CSTGAFGNQPQHF.

The chain recombines TRBV30 with TRBJ1-5, with D maybe TRBD1 (5 bases). Trimming shortened V by 0 bases and J by 6 bases, and 9 bases separated the two germline ends. The CDR3 runs to 13 residues. Germline V gene data show CDR1 as GTSNPN and CDR2 as SVGIG (reference sequence). In nucleotides, the CDR3 is TGTGCCTGGAGTGTCCTAGGGGTTCAGCCCCAGCATTTT. Its protein is CAWSVLGVQPQHF.

This clonotype was found a few times. The rearrangement uses TRBV29-1 and TRBJ2-1; tentative D call: TRBD1 (5 bases). The V gene lost 3 bases and the J gene lost 3 bases, with 12 bases spanning the gap. CDR3 length: 14 amino acids. CDR1 SQVTM and CDR2 ANQGSEA come from the germline V gene. The CDR3 is CSVEGRANYNEQFF. Here the CDR3 DNA reads TGCAGCGTTGAGGGCAGGGCTAACTACAATGAGCAGTTCTTC.

This chain links TRBV2 with TRBJ1-1; D gene unclear. This CDR3 spans 13 amino acids. Trimming removed 5 bases at V and 1 base at J, with 8 bases between. Germline V lookup: CDR1 SNHLY, CDR2 FYNNEI. CDR3 in amino acids: CASSTLKNTEAFF. The CDR3 coding sequence is TGTGCCAGCAGTACCTTAAAGAACACTGAAGCTTTCTTT.

Points on this clonotype: A junction end diverges from the germline sequence, so it may reflect a read error. The V call is TRBV27, the J call TRBJ1-5; D might be TRBD1 (5 bases). CDR1 and CDR2 (germline): MNHEY, SMNVEV (reference sequence). The CDR3 is 13 amino acids. This CDR3 reads CARSFGGGQPQHF. The CDR3, as DNA: TGTGCCCGCAGTTTCGGGGGTGGCCAGCCCCAGCATTTT.

The chain recombines TRBV12-3 or TRBV12-4 with TRBJ2-2; 7 nucleotides align to TRBD1. This CDR3 is 13 amino acids long. V dropped 10 bases and J dropped 7; count of bases not matched to a gene: 9. The CDR3 region is CATRRGGIGELFF. Written as DNA, the CDR3 is TGTGCCACCAGGCGAGGGGGCATCGGGGAGCTGTTTTTT.

CDR3 DNA sequence: TGCAGTGCTAGTAAGGGGCCCTCCTACGAGCAGTACTTC. Translating gives CSASKGPSYEQYF. The chain recombines TRBV20-1 with TRBJ2-7; D is possibly TRBD1 (5 bases). Germline V lookup: CDR1 DFQATT, CDR2 SNEGSKA (reference sequence). The CDR3 has 13 amino acids. Between the trimmed V and J ends, which lost 3 bases and 0 bases, there was a span of 9 bases.

The chain has TRBV13 and TRBJ2-1; 11 bases match TRBD2. The length of the CDR3 is 15 residues. Trimming at V came to 0 bases and at J to 7 bases, leaving 2 bases not matched to a gene. The germline gives CDR1 PRHDT, CDR2 FYEKMQ (reference sequence). For the CDR3, the DNA is TGTGCCAGCAGCTTAGGGACTAGCGGGGTGAATGAGCAGTTCTTC. Translation gives CASSLGTSGVNEQFF.

This clonotype was counted once. The chain recombines TRBV10-3 with TRBJ2-5, with D possibly being TRBD2 (5 bases). V shed 6 bases and J shed 7 bases, with 18 bases lying between them. From germline, CDR1 is ENHRY and CDR2 SYGVKD. The CDR3 is 14 amino acids. In DNA, the CDR3 is TGTGCCATCAGGCAGGACGGGGATCTAGGGACCCAGTACTTC. This sequence encodes CAIRQDGDLGTQYF.

This clonotype has just one count. The chain uses TRBV10-3 and TRBJ2-5; 7 bases line up with TRBD1. With 6 bases clipped from V and 2 bases from J, the junction kept 3 bases outside the gene matches. Germline V lookup: CDR1 ENHRY, CDR2 SYGVKD. The CDR3 sequence is 13 residues long. CDR3 region: CAISSGGQETQYF. DNA for the CDR3: TGTGCCATCAGCTCAGGGGGTCAAGAGACCCAGTACTTC.

V gene TRBV20-1 combines with J gene TRBJ2-1; the D gene is possibly TRBD1 (5 bases). V gave up 3 bases and J gave up 4 bases, with 10 bases separating them. The CDR3 is 13 amino acids. Germline V gives CDR1 DFQATT, CDR2 SNEGSKA (reference sequence). CDR3 in DNA: TGCAGTGCTAGCCAGGGTGGATACAATGAGCAGTTCTTC. Translation gives CSASQGGYNEQFF.

The CDR3 nucleotides are TGTGCCAGCAGTCACCCGGACGATCCCTATGGCTACACCTTC. This codes for CASSHPDDPYGYTF. V usage is TRBV6-4 and J usage is TRBJ1-2; D is unresolved. Trimming removed 5 bases at V and 4 bases at J, with 14 bases between. Germline V gene data show CDR1 as MRHNA and CDR2 as SNTAGT. The CDR3 length is 14 residues.

The rearrangement links TRBV6-2 or TRBV6-3 to TRBJ2-1; 13 bases are a match to TRBD2. Germline V gives CDR1 MNHEY, CDR2 SVGEGT. CDR3 length equals 15 residues. V gave up 6 bases and J gave up 7 bases; unmatched junction bases: 6. The CDR3 here is CASSTTSGGANEQFF. In DNA form, the CDR3 reads TGTGCCAGCAGCACAACTAGCGGGGGGGCTAATGAGCAGTTCTTC.

J is TRBJ2-7 and V is TRBV4-1; 11 bases are shared with TRBD1. Germline CDR1 MGHRA, CDR2 YSYEKL. This CDR3 has 16 amino acids. Trimming at V came to 1 base and at J to 3 bases, leaving 5 bases not matched to a gene. CDR3 bases: TGCGCCAGCAGCCAAGGAAGGGACAGGGGGTTCTACGAGCAGTACTTC. It yields the protein CASSQGRDRGFYEQYF.

CDR3 bases: TGTGCCATCGCGATAAGACCGGGACAGGGGGCCCCCTGGCCCCAGCATTTT. This encodes CAIAIRPGQGAPWPQHF. The V and J genes are TRBV6-2 or TRBV6-3 and TRBJ1-5; TRBD1 agrees at 12 bases. The CDR3 length is 17 residues. Germline CDR1 reads MNHEY; CDR2 reads SVGEGT. V was pared by 10 bases and J by 9 bases, with 19 bases of the junction left unmatched.

The sample holds a few counts of this clonotype. V usage is TRBV6-5 and J usage is TRBJ1-1; TRBD1 might be the D (5 bases). CDR1 is MNHEY, CDR2 SVGAGI, per germline. There are 12 residues in the CDR3. The ends were cut back, 2 bases at V and 7 bases at J, with 8 bases in the middle. CDR3 bases: TGTGCCAGCAGTTACGCTGGGGGTGAAGCTTTCTTT. It is translated as CASSYAGGEAFF.

This clonotype was picked up one time. The gene calls are TRBV5-6 and TRBJ2-6; 9 bases line up with TRBD1. From germline, CDR1 is SGHDT and CDR2 YYEEEE. CDR3 length equals 16 residues. J gave up 3 bases and V 1 base, and 2 bases lay outside the gene matches. The chain's CDR3 is CASSLRTGVGANVLTF. The CDR3 DNA reads as TGTGCCAGCAGCTTGAGGACAGGGGTTGGGGCCAACGTCCTGACTTTC.

The V call is TRBV4-3, the J call TRBJ2-1, with 9 bases aligning to TRBD2. This CDR3 spans 17 amino acids. V shed 0 bases and J 3 bases; nucleotides not matched to a gene: 6. CDR1 is LGHNA and CDR2 is YSLEER in the germline V gene. CDR3 in amino acids: CASSQERGGTVYNEQFF. CDR3 DNA sequence: TGCGCCAGCAGCCAAGAGCGGGGGGGCACGGTCTACAATGAGCAGTTCTTC.

The genes are TRBV5-1 and TRBJ2-7; 7 nucleotides match TRBD1. With 4 bases clipped from V and 1 base from J, the junction kept 5 bases outside the gene matches. Germline assignment: CDR1 SGHRS and CDR2 YFSETQ. The CDR3 is 14 residues long. The DNA of the CDR3 is TGCGCCAGCAGCCGGGACAGTACGTCCTACGAGCAGTACTTC. This sequence encodes CASSRDSTSYEQYF.